Presented here are 24 T cell receptor beta chains from one specimen sequenced in a study of shared clonotypes between healthy human individuals (dated by TCRdb to 2018 to 2020). Library prep was done by the immunoSEQ multiplex PCR assay. TCRdb holds this immuneACCESS table with in-frame rearrangements only. Some clones are missing; in checked studies, unresolved V genes explain under half, and the rest has no known cause. This sample gives some 900,000 clones in total; about 80% of them show up just once. Of the sample, approximately 1.5% falls within the top ten clones. Sequencing was done on a sample of memory CD4+ T cells sorted from blood. The intended sense of this specimen's cell subset or site label: CD45RA-negative fraction. The receptor source for this set is a man aged 18 to 29 in good health.

The chain employs TRBV10-2 and TRBJ2-1, with TRBD2 matching over 8 bases. Per germline, CDR1 WSHSY and CDR2 SAAADI. CDR3 size: 18 residues. V lost 1 base to trimming and J lost 2 bases; unmatched junction nucleotides: 10. CDR3 in amino acids: CASSEYQTWREAYNEQFF. In DNA, the CDR3 is TGCGCCAGCAGTGAGTACCAAACATGGCGGGAGGCCTACAATGAGCAGTTCTTC.

In the case of this clone: Other DNA sequences in the sample encode the same CDR3. V is TRBV5-1 and J is TRBJ2-5; D possibly corresponds to TRBD1 (7 bases). This CDR3 contains 14 residues. Trimming pared 0 bases from V and 4 bases from J, leaving 10 bases between. Germline CDR1 SGHRS, CDR2 YFSETQ. CDR3: CASSLGQGGETQYF. Here the CDR3 DNA reads TGCGCCAGCAGCTTGGGACAGGGAGGAGAGACCCAGTACTTC. The full variable domain, rest sourced from reference TRBV5-1 and TRBJ2-5, is KAGVTQTPRYLIKTRGQQVTLSCSPISGHRSVSWYQQTPGQGLQFLFEYFSETQRNKGNFPGRFSGRQFSNSRSEMNVSTLELGDSALYLCASSLGQGGETQYFGPGTRLLVL.

V and J are TRBV19 and TRBJ2-5, with TRBD2 identical over 7 bases. CDR3 size: 14 residues. CDR1 is LNHDA and CDR2 is SQIVND in the germline V gene (reference sequence). V was clipped by 9 bases and J by 5 bases; unmatched bases: 12. The CDR3 sequence is CASRVSGGLETQYF. The CDR3 nucleotides are TGTGCCAGCAGGGTTTCGGGAGGTCTTGAGACCCAGTACTTC.

The rearrangement joins TRBV9 to TRBJ1-2; D is unclear. Looked up from germline, CDR1 is SGDLS and CDR2 is YYNGEE. The CDR3 is made up of 15 amino acids. The V end lost 10 bases, the J end lost 1 base, and 20 bases lay between the germline ends. The CDR3 loop is CAPKRQARFNYGYTF. In nucleotides, the CDR3 is TGTGCCCCTAAGCGGCAGGCTAGGTTTAACTATGGCTACACCTTC.

The gene calls are TRBV25-1 and TRBJ1-1; the D is unclear. This CDR3 comprises 14 residues. V lost 6 bases and J lost 3, with 14 bases in between. Germline CDR1 reads MGHDK; CDR2 reads SYGVNS. The CDR3 bases are TGTGCCAGCAGCCGGTTGGAGATTCACACTGAAGCTTTCTTT. It is translated as CASSRLEIHTEAFF.

The J gene is TRBJ1-6, the V gene TRBV5-8; 10 bases match TRBD1. Germline values: CDR1 SGHTS, CDR2 YDEGEE. With 6 bases clipped from V and 8 bases from J, the junction kept 5 bases outside the gene matches. This CDR3 comprises 14 residues. The DNA of the CDR3 is TGTGCCAGCACCGCGGACAGGGGGGATTCACCCCTCCACTTT. It translates to CASTADRGDSPLHF.

The chain couples TRBV14 to TRBJ2-7, with D maybe TRBD1 (6 bases). The CDR3 spans 13 residues. The V end was cut by 5 bases, the J end by 4 bases, with 12 bases between. CDR1 SGHDN and CDR2 FVKESK come from the germline V gene. The CDR3 DNA reads as TGTGCCAGCAGCAGGACAGAGGGATACGAGCAGTACTTC. Its translation is CASSRTEGYEQYF.

The genes are TRBV6-5 and TRBJ2-2; no definite D call. Trimming removed 4 bases at V and 7 bases at J, with 4 bases between. Germline CDR1 MNHEY, CDR2 SVGAGI. This CDR3 region has 11 residues. The CDR3, as DNA: TGTGCCAGCAGTTCTGTCGGGGAGCTGTTTTTT. This sequence encodes CASSSVGELFF.

The rearrangement joins TRBV4-1 to TRBJ2-1; weak D call: TRBD2 (5 bases). CDR1 is MGHRA and CDR2 is YSYEKL in the germline V gene. V was clipped by 3 bases and J by 2 bases, with 17 bases between them. The CDR3 has 17 amino acids. The CDR3 protein is CASSHLRPSGAYNEQFF. CDR3 nucleotides: TGCGCCAGCAGCCACCTCCGACCCAGCGGAGCCTACAATGAGCAGTTCTTC.

CDR3 sequence: CASSIEGLLNIQYF. The CDR3 DNA reads as TGTGCCAGTAGTATAGAAGGTCTACTAAACATTCAGTACTTC. The rearrangement links TRBV19 to TRBJ2-4, with D unclear. Trimming took 0 bases from V and 6 from J, leaving 9 bases between them. The germline gives CDR1 LNHDA, CDR2 SQIVND (reference sequence). This CDR3 contains 14 residues.

The genes are TRBV10-3 and TRBJ2-2; 8 bases line up with TRBD1. The CDR3 sequence is 15 residues long. With 3 bases clipped from V and 4 bases from J, the junction kept 4 bases outside the gene matches. CDR1 is ENHRY, CDR2 SYGVKD, per germline. The CDR3 sequence is CAISDRGRGTGELFF. The CDR3, as DNA: TGTGCCATCAGTGACAGGGGGCGCGGCACCGGGGAGCTGTTTTTT.

The V call is TRBV5-1, the J call TRBJ2-5; 10 nucleotides agree with TRBD2. The ends lost 1 base at V and 5 bases at J; junction bases unmatched: 2. Germline V gives CDR1 SGHRS, CDR2 YFSETQ. The CDR3 consists of 14 residues. The CDR3 coding sequence is TGCGCCAGCAGCTTGTCGGGACTAGCGGAGACCCAGTACTTC. Protein product: CASSLSGLAETQYF.

The rearrangement joins TRBV11-2 to TRBJ2-2, with D perhaps TRBD1 or TRBD2 (5 bases each). Germline V gene lookup returns CDR1 SGHAT and CDR2 FQNNGV. This CDR3 region has 17 residues. Trimming removed 1 base from V and 6 bases from J, with 18 bases in between. As DNA, the CDR3 is TGTGCCAGCAGCTTAGGGAGGCAGGGCCCTCGATCCGGGGAGCTGTTTTTT. This encodes CASSLGRQGPRSGELFF.

This clone showed up just once. The rearrangement uses TRBV19 and TRBJ1-5; D is ambiguous. The germline V and J ends were trimmed by 3 bases and 3 bases, with 15 bases remaining between them. The CDR3 is made up of 16 amino acids. Germline-derived CDR1 and CDR2 are LNHDA and SQIVND (reference sequence). The CDR3 is CASSISTTANNQPQHF. The CDR3 region has the DNA TGTGCCAGTAGTATCAGCACCACGGCCAACAATCAGCCCCAGCATTTT.

In its sample, this clone was seen a few times. This sample also contains other DNA sequences that code for the same CDR3. The chain recombines TRBV2 with TRBJ2-5; TRBD2 might be the D (6 bases). In germline, CDR1 is SNHLY, CDR2 FYNNEI. The CDR3 consists of 10 residues. Trimming cost V 9 bases and J 5 bases, with 7 bases left between them. CDR3 bases: TGTGCCAGGGGGGGTGAGACCCAGTACTTC. Amino acid sequence: CARGGETQYF. The entire variable domain, with the rest obtained from reference TRBV2 and TRBJ2-5, is as follows: EPEVTQTPSHQVTQMGQEVILRCVPISNHLYFYWYRQILGQKVEFLVSFYNNEISEKSEIFDDQFSVERPDGSNFTLKIRSTKLEDSAMYFCARGGETQYFGPGTRLLVL.

The table lists this clone with many counts. Other DNA sequences of this sample code for an identical CDR3. The gene calls are TRBV9 and TRBJ1-5, with 7 nucleotides matching TRBD1. From germline, CDR1 is SGDLS and CDR2 YYNGEE. The ends lost 4 bases at V and 4 bases at J; junction bases unmatched: 2. CDR3 length: 13 amino acids. The chain's CDR3 is CASSTGANQPQHF. The DNA for the CDR3 is TGTGCCAGCAGCACAGGGGCTAATCAGCCCCAGCATTTT.

V usage is TRBV6-1 and J usage is TRBJ1-3; D is unclear. The V end was cut by 6 bases, the J end by 11 bases, with 11 bases between. The CDR3 runs 11 residues. CDR1 is MNHNS, CDR2 SASEGT, per germline. The CDR3: CASSQPAPIYF. The CDR3, as DNA: TGTGCCAGCAGCCAGCCGGCACCCATATATTTT.

V gene TRBV9 combines with J gene TRBJ1-1; D gene unclear. V was clipped by 3 bases and J by 2 bases, with 8 bases between them. Germline assignment: CDR1 SGDLS and CDR2 YYNGEE. This CDR3 comprises 13 residues. The CDR3 DNA reads TGTGCCAGCAGCGCAAGTTCAAACACTGAAGCTTTCTTT. Amino acid sequence: CASSASSNTEAFF. Full variable domain (rest looked up from reference TRBV9 and TRBJ1-1): DSGVTQTPKHLITATGQRVTLRCSPRSGDLSVYWYQQSLDQGLQFLIQYYNGEERAKGNILERFSAQQFPDLHSELNLSSLELGDSALYFCASSASSNTEAFFGQGTRLTVV.

The chain uses TRBV5-6 and TRBJ1-4; D ambiguous. Trimming shortened V by 4 bases and J by 5 bases, and 12 bases separated the two germline ends. CDR1 SGHDT and CDR2 YYEEEE come from the germline V gene. The CDR3 runs 14 residues. The DNA for the CDR3 is TGTGCCAGCAGCCATGGGCCCACCAATGAAAAACTGTTTTTT. Translated: CASSHGPTNEKLFF.

As to this clone: Other DNA sequences in this specimen translate into the identical CDR3. V usage is TRBV29-1 and J usage is TRBJ2-1; D remains unclear. The CDR3 extends over 11 amino acids. In germline, CDR1 is SQVTM, CDR2 ANQGSEA. The V end was cut by 3 bases, the J end by 6 bases, with 6 bases between. CDR3 residues: CSVDRGNEQFF. CDR3 DNA sequence: TGCAGCGTTGATAGAGGCAATGAGCAGTTCTTC.

This rearrangement joins TRBV5-6 to TRBJ1-5; TRBD1 matches 10 bases. With 6 bases clipped from V and 4 bases from J, the junction kept 7 bases outside the gene matches. The V gene's germline CDR1 is SGHDT and CDR2 YYEEEE. The length of the CDR3 is 15 residues. In DNA form, the CDR3 reads TGTGCCAGCACCCTGGGACAGGGGTTTAATCAGCCCCAGCATTTT. This codes for CASTLGQGFNQPQHF.

The chain has TRBV4-1 and TRBJ2-1, with D hard to call. V was cut by 0 bases and J by 7 bases, with 10 bases left in between. This CDR3 spans 14 amino acids. The germline gives CDR1 MGHRA, CDR2 YSYEKL. The CDR3 bases are TGCGCCAGCAGCCAAGATGGACGGGTGAATGAGCAGTTCTTC. Residues: CASSQDGRVNEQFF.

The rearrangement uses TRBV19 and TRBJ1-2; a possible D gene is TRBD1 (5 bases). Trimming took off 7 bases at V and 4 bases at J, with 13 bases between the two ends. The CDR3 contains 13 residues. Germline CDR1 LNHDA, CDR2 SQIVND (reference sequence). The chain's CDR3 is CASTTTGVYGYTF. The CDR3 nucleotides read TGTGCCAGTACCACCACAGGAGTCTATGGCTACACCTTC.

A word on this clone: It differs at one base from a far larger clone, so likely a read error. Other DNA sequences in the sample encode the same CDR3. V gene TRBV5-1 combines with J gene TRBJ1-4; TRBD1 matches at 8 bases. CDR1 and CDR2 from the germline V gene are SGHRS and YFSETQ. With V trimmed by 0 bases and J by 5 bases, 3 bases remained unmatched. The CDR3 covers 15 residues. The CDR3 DNA reads TGCGCCAGCAGCTTGGCCCGGGACAGGAATGAAAAACTGTTTTTT. This gives the protein CASSLARDRNEKLFF.